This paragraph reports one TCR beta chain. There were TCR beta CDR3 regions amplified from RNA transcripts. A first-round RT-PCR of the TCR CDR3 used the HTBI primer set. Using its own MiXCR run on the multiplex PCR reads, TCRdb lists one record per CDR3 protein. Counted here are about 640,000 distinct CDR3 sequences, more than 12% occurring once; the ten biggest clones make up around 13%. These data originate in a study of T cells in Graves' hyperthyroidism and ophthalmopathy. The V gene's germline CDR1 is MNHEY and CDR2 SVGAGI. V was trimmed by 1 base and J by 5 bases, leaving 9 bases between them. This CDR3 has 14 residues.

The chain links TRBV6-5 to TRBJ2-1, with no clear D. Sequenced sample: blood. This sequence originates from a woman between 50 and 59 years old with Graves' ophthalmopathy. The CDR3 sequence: CASSYFNRHNEQFF. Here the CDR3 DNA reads TGTGCCAGCAGTTACTTTAACAGACACAATGAGCAGTTCTTC.